This T cell receptor (beta chain) was sequenced for a study of blood T cells in healthy people across ages. Turning to the study itself: Per every two T cells, about one barcoded beta molecule was captured by template switching. Whole-study results and caveats: Among T cells, TCR beta diversity per million cells dropped roughly linearly as age rose. It was not known whether donors were CMV positive (a possible confounder of expanded clonotype changes). From one million sequenced T cells, diversity estimates were lower bounds.

Germline CDR1 and CDR2: SGHRS and YFSETQ. Trimming pared 4 bases from V and 3 bases from J, leaving 22 bases between. The CDR3 contains 17 residues. Together with a sample-barcoded 5' primer, a J-beta primer mix was included in a second PCR lasting about 7 to 11 cycles. A single record per CDR3 protein comes from TCRdb applying MiXCR to the 5' RACE reads. The sample includes about 570,000 distinct CDR3 sequences, approximately 30% of them seen just once. As concerns this clonotype: Its antigen remains unidentified.

The clonotype was recovered from a woman aged 70-85 years in good health. The chain links TRBV5-1 to TRBJ1-1; possibly TRBD1 for D (5 bases). Sequencing used blood. In DNA, the CDR3 is TGCGCCAGCAGCAAGAACCAATTGGGAGGGGATTACACTGAAGCTTTCTTT. Protein sequence: CASSKNQLGGDYTEAFF.